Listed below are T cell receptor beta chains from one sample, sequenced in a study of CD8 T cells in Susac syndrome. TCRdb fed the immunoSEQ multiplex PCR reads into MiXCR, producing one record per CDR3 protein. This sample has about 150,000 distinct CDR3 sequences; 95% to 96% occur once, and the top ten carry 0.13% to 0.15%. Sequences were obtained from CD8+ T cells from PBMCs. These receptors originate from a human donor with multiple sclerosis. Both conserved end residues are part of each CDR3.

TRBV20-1,CSARAGTDKFF
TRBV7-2,CASSLGSGGPTHGQETQYF
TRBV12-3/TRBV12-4,CASSSEPGASYNEQFF
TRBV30,CAWTPGNEQFF
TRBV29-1,CSVLGGPEAFF
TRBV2,CALSPWTGYTDTQYF
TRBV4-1,CASSQVGVGSSYEQYF
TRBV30,CAWSWTADNTEAFF
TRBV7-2,CASSARPVSLTDTQYF
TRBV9,CASSSIAGSSYNEQFF
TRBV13,CASSLGTGAADTQYF
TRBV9,CASSHGTGTETQYF
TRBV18,CASSPPGGGSPLHF
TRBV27,CASSPKAGGYQETQYF
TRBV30,CAWTSDGNTEAFF
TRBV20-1,CSARKVGRTEAFF
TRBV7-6,CASSLKTGGNSPLHF
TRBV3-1,CASSHVRGGAFSYEQYF
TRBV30,CAWMETGGYTF
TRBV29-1,CSVEDREGAVYGYTF